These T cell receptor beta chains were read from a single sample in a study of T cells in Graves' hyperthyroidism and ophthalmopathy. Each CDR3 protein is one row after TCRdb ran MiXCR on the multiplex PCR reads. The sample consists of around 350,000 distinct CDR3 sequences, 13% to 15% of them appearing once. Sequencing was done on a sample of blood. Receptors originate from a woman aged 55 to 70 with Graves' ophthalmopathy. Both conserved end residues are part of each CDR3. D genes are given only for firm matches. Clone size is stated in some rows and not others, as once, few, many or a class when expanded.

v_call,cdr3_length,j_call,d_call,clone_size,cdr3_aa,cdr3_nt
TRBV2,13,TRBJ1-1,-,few,CASMQQLNTEAFF,TGTGCCAGCATGCAGCAGCTCAACACTGAAGCTTTCTTT
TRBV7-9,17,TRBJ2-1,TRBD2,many,CASSLKTSGPLYNEQFF,TGTGCCAGCAGCCTGAAGACTAGCGGACCTCTTTACAATGAGCAGTTCTTC
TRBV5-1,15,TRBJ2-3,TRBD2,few,CASSSGLAGEVTQYF,TGCGCCAGCAGCTCAGGACTAGCGGGAGAGGTTACGCAGTATTTT
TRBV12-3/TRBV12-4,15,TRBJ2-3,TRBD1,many,CASSAQGAGTDTQYF,TGTGCCAGCAGTGCCCAGGGGGCGGGCACAGATACGCAGTATTTT
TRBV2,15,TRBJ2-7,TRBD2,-,CASSLTSGSLYEQYF,TGTGCCAGCAGTTTGACTAGCGGGAGCCTCTACGAGCAGTACTTC
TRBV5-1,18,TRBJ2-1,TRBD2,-,CASSGGLAGKGSYNEQFF,TGCGCCAGCAGCGGGGGACTAGCGGGAAAGGGCTCCTACAATGAGCAGTTCTTC
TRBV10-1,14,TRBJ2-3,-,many,CASSESTQGDTQYF,TGCGCCAGCAGTGAGTCGACTCAGGGGGATACGCAGTATTTT
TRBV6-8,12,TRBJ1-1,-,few,CASRTQVAEAFF,TGTGCCAGCAGGACACAGGTGGCTGAAGCTTTCTTT
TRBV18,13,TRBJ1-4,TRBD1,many,CASSTGVNEKLFF,TGTGCCAGCTCGACAGGGGTTAATGAAAAACTGTTTTTT
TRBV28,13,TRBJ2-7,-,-,CASSLITSSEQYF,TGTGCCAGCAGTTTAATAACTAGCAGCGAGCAGTACTTC
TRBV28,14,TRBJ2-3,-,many,CASRVGGPTDTQYF,TGTGCCAGCAGGGTCGGGGGCCCCACAGATACGCAGTATTTT
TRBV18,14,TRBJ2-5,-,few,CASSPFLTQETQYF,TGTGCCAGCTCACCATTTCTAACCCAAGAGACCCAGTACTTC
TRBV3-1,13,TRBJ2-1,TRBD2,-,CASSHGGESEQFF,TGTGCCAGCAGCCACGGGGGGGAGAGTGAGCAGTTCTTC
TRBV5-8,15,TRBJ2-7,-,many,CASREGASGHYEQYF,TGTGCCAGCCGGGAGGGGGCTAGCGGACACTACGAGCAGTACTTC
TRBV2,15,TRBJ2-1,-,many,CASSSHRSSYNEQFF,TGTGCCAGCAGTTCCCACCGGAGCTCCTACAATGAGCAGTTCTTC
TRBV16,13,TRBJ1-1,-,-,CASSHSGAGEAFF,TGTGCCAGCAGCCACTCGGGGGCGGGTGAAGCTTTCTTT
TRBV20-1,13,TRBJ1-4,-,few,CSARTALNEKLFF,TGCAGTGCTCGGACAGCACTTAATGAAAAACTGTTTTTT
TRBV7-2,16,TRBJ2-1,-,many,CASSLPQGAVNNEQFF,TGTGCCAGCAGCTTACCCCAGGGTGCGGTAAACAATGAGCAGTTCTTC
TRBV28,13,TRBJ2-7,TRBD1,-,CASSDRALGEQYF,TGTGCCAGCAGTGACAGGGCCCTGGGAGAGCAGTACTTC
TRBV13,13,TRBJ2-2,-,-,CASSLVATGELFF,TGTGCCAGCAGCTTAGTCGCGACCGGGGAGCTGTTTTTT
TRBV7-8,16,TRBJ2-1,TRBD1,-,CASSYRQGNSYNEQFF,TGTGCCAGCAGCTACCGACAGGGAAACTCCTACAATGAGCAGTTCTTC
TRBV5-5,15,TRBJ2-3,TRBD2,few,CASRPIAGGTDTQYF,TGTGCCAGCAGACCAATAGCGGGAGGCACAGATACGCAGTATTTT
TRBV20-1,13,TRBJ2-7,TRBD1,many,CSARDRDRGEQYF,TGCAGTGCTAGAGATAGGGACAGGGGCGAGCAGTACTTC
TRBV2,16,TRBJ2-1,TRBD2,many,CASSRLAGPPYNEQFF,TGTGCCAGCAGCCGACTAGCGGGGCCACCATACAATGAGCAGTTCTTC
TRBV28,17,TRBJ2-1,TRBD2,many,CASSPGLAGEGANEQFF,TGTGCCAGCAGTCCAGGACTAGCGGGAGAAGGGGCCAATGAGCAGTTCTTC
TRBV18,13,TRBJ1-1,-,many,CASSLGRSNEAFF,TGTGCCAGCTCACTCGGACGTTCTAATGAAGCTTTCTTT
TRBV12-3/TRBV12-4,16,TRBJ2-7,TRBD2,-,CASSLGGTSGTYEQYF,TGTGCCAGCAGCCTGGGGGGGACTAGCGGGACCTACGAGCAGTACTTC
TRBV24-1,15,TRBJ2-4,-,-,CATSDGGLTKNIQYF,TGTGCCACCAGTGATGGGGGGCTAACCAAAAACATTCAGTACTTC
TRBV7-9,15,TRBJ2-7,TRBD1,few,CASSPPGTGSVEQYF,TGTGCCAGCAGCCCCCCCGGGACAGGGTCTGTCGAGCAGTACTTC
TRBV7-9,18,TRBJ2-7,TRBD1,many,CASSAIRGTGAPRYEQYF,TGTGCCAGCAGCGCCATTAGGGGGACAGGTGCCCCCCGCTACGAGCAGTACTTC
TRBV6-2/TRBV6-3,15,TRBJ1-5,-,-,CASSGGKDGNQPQHF,TGTGCCAGCAGTGGTGGAAAGGATGGCAATCAGCCCCAGCATTTT
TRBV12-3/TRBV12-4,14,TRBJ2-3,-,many,CASSLWGAYDTQYF,TGTGCCAGCAGTTTGTGGGGGGCGTACGATACGCAGTATTTT
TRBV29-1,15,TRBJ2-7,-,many,CSVEEVGESPYEQYF,TGCAGCGTTGAAGAGGTAGGGGAGTCCCCCTACGAGCAGTACTTC
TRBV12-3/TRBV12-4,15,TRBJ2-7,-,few,CASSPHGASSYEQYF,TGTGCCAGCAGTCCCCACGGGGCTTCCTCTTACGAGCAGTACTTC
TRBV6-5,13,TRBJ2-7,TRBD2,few,CASSSLAGEEQYF,TGTGCCAGCAGTTCACTAGCGGGAGAAGAGCAGTACTTC
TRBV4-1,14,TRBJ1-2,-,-,CASTLSLVRDGYTF,TGCGCCAGCACCCTCTCCCTAGTCAGGGATGGCTACACCTTC
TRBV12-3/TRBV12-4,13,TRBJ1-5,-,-,CASSRTSMVLQHF,TGTGCCAGCAGTCGGACAAGCATGGTGCTCCAGCATTTT
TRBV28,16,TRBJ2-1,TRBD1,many,CASSPHRDREDNEQFF,TGTGCCAGCAGTCCCCACAGGGACAGGGAAGACAATGAGCAGTTCTTC
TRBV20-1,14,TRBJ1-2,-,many,CSARRGRLTYGYTF,TGCAGTGCTAGAAGAGGACGATTAACATATGGCTACACCTTC
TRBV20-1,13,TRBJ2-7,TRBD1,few,CSGAGTGDYEQYF,TGCAGTGGCGCCGGGACAGGGGACTACGAGCAGTACTTC